The 5 T cell receptor beta chains below come from one sample, sequenced in a study of control samples from healthy donors and cancer patients. Sequenced by immunoSEQ multiplex PCR; TCRdb stores in-frame clones only, minus some. The table includes more than 70,000 clones, 80% to 95% detected once. The specimen was blood. The source of these receptors is a woman aged 25 to 39 in good health.

A word on this clone: This same CDR3 is encoded by further DNA sequences in the sample. The chain uses TRBV5-1 and TRBJ2-7; tentative D call: TRBD2 (5 bases). Germline lookup yields CDR1 SGHRS and CDR2 YFSETQ. V was clipped by 6 bases and J by 6 bases, with 28 bases between them. This CDR3 contains 17 residues. CDR3: CASTLGEGSTRIPEQYF. For the CDR3, the DNA is TGCGCCAGCACCTTAGGAGAGGGTTCGACTCGGATCCCCGAGCAGTACTTC.

The rearrangement joins TRBV5-1 to TRBJ1-4, with D possibly being TRBD1 (5 bases). The V and J ends lost 0 bases and 5 bases respectively, with 14 bases between them. Germline V gene data show CDR1 as SGHRS and CDR2 as YFSETQ. CDR3 length: 16 amino acids. Here the CDR3 DNA reads TGCGCCAGCAGCTTGGGTATGGGGACGTCGAATGAAAAACTGTTTTTT. Protein sequence: CASSLGMGTSNEKLFF.

V and J are TRBV6-5 and TRBJ1-3, with D unclear. CDR1 and CDR2 from the germline V gene are MNHEY and SVGAGI. V shed 8 bases and J shed 0 bases, with 14 bases lying between them. There are 15 residues in the CDR3. The CDR3 here is CASRARPSSGNTIYF. CDR3 in DNA: TGTGCCAGCCGCGCCAGGCCTAGCTCTGGAAACACCATATATTTT.

This rearrangement joins TRBV4-2 to TRBJ2-5; the match to TRBD2 covers 7 bases. J was trimmed by 4 bases and V by 1 base; bases with no gene match: 6. Germline V gene sequence: CDR1 LGHNA, CDR2 YNFKEQ. The CDR3 consists of 15 residues. CDR3 amino acids: CASSQGSGGGETQYF. CDR3 DNA: TGTGCCAGCAGCCAAGGGTCGGGAGGAGGAGAGACCCAGTACTTC.

The chain recombines TRBV28 with TRBJ2-1; 11 bases match TRBD2. The CDR3 runs 17 residues. From germline, CDR1 is MDHEN and CDR2 SYDVKM. Trimming at V came to 2 bases and at J to 7 bases, leaving 10 bases not matched to a gene. CDR3 sequence (DNA): TGTGCCAGCAGTTTAGGCCCACTAGCGGGGGTGAGGAATGAGCAGTTCTTC. Its protein product is CASSLGPLAGVRNEQFF. Combining the CDR3 with reference TRBV28 and TRBJ2-1 gives the whole variable domain DVKVTQSSRYLVKRTGEKVFLECVQDMDHENMFWYRQDPGLGLRLIYFSYDVKMKEKGDIPEGYSVSREKKERFSLILESASTNQTSMYLCASSLGPLAGVRNEQFFGPGTRLTVL.